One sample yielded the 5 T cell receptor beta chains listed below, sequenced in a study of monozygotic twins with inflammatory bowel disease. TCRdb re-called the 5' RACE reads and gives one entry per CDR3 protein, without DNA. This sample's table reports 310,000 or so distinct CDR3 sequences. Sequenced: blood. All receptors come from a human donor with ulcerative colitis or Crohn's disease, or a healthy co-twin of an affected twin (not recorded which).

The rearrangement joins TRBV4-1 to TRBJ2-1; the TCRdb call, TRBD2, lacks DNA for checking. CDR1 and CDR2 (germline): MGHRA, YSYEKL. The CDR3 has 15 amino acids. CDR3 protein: CASSQRVGSYNEQFF.

The chain's CDR3 is CASRRGSTDTEAFF. This chain links TRBV5-1 with TRBJ1-1; without DNA, the TCRdb call of TRBD1 cannot be checked. The length of the CDR3 is 14 residues. Germline CDR1 and CDR2: SGHRS and YFSETQ.

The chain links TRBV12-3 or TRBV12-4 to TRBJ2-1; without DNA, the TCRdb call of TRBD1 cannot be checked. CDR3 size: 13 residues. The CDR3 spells CASSPDRSNEQFF.

The CDR3 sequence: CASSSRLAGDEQYF. The V gene is TRBV12-3 or TRBV12-4, the J gene TRBJ2-7; the D call from TCRdb, TRBD2, cannot be confirmed without DNA. This CDR3 is 14 amino acids long.

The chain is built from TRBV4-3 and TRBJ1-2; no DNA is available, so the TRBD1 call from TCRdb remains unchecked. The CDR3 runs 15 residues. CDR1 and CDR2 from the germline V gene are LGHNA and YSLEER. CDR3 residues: CASSANLGTGDGYTF.